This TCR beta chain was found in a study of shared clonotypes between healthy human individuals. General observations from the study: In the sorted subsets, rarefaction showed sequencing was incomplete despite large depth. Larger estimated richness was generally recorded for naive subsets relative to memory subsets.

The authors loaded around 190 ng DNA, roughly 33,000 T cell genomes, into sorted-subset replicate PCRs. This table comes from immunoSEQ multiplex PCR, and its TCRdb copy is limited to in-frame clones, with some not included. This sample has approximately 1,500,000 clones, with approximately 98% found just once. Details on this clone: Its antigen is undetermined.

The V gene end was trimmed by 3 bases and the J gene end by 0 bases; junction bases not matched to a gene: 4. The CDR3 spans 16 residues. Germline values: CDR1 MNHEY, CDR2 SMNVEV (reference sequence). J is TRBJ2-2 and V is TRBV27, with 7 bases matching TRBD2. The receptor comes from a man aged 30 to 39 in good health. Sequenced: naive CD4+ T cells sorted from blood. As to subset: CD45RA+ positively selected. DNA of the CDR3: TGTGCCAGCAGTTTTATCGGACTAGCGAACACCGGGGAGCTGTTTTTT. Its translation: CASSFIGLANTGELFF.